The TCR beta chain under discussion was sequenced for a study of type 1 regulatory T cells (dated by TCRdb to the early 2020s). With respect to the entire study: The study characterized an in vitro protocol that generated a Tr1-enriched, alloantigen-specific CD4 T cell product named T-allo10. T-allo10 was being evaluated clinically in patients with hematological malignancies who were receiving allogeneic hematopoietic stem cell transplantation.

Reads for this sample came from an Illumina MiSeq. TCRdb reanalyzed the raw reads on its own, using fastp at Q25 for trimming and MiXCR for clone calling, and kept in-frame beta chains. Here each entry gathers all rows of one CDR3 protein and keeps the most common genes and DNA. The sample table lists tens of thousands of distinct CDR3 sequences, roughly 20% of them with a count of one. Less than 10% of the sample lies in the top ten. CDR3 length: 13 amino acids, cysteine to phenylalanine. Only the CDR3 DNA stays, 39 bases, in frame from base 1. The V end gives up 6 bases and the J end 5 bases, leaving 6 bases in the junction not matched to a gene. Taken from the germline V gene (reference sequence), the CDR1 and CDR2 loops are DFQATT and SNEGSKA. Broad study findings and their caveats: A more restricted TCR repertoire was observed in Tr1 cells than in non-Tr1 cells, and this restriction was interpreted in the study as alloantigen-induced clonal expansion.

This clonotype has a handful of counts. The antigen it recognizes is unknown. No clone much larger than this one lies a single base away; base qualities are absent. Recombination linked TRBV20-1 to TRBJ2-1; 8 bases in the middle match TRBD1. Sequencing input: cultured type 1 regulatory T (Tr1) cells, either the whole culture or a sorted fraction (not recorded which). The label giving this sample's cell subset or site can be read as: type 1 regulatory T cells sorted from the T-allo10 product. The sequence was obtained from a human donor in good health. The DNA sequence follows: TGCAGTGCCCCGGGACAGGCCAACAATGAGCAGTTCTTC. Its protein reads: CSAPGQANNEQFF.